In its sample, the clone carrying this TCR beta chain was seen many times. Its target is unknown. TCRdb independently ran MiXCR on the reads; one entry per CDR3 protein. The repertoire holds 150,000 to 200,000 distinct CDR3 sequences, with approximately 9.7% as singletons. The data originate from a study of T cell repertoires in cytomegalovirus infection. Study context: CMV infection and matching HLA type were both indicated by public TCR beta signatures. Findings of the study overall: Based on cumulative public TCR beta family frequency, carriers of CMV plus the relevant HLA were identified. HLA-C-restricted, CMV-specific TCR beta clonotypes were dominant ex vivo.

There are 15 residues in the CDR3. The V end lost 0 bases, the J end lost 8 bases, and 14 bases lay between the germline ends. Germline lookup yields CDR1 LGHNA and CDR2 YNFKEQ. The chain carries TRBV4-2 and TRBJ2-4, with D perhaps matching TRBD1 or TRBD2 (5 bases each). Sequenced input: PBMCs. The source of this sequence is a human donor in good health (CMV status not recorded). Some clones in this sample may be carry-over from other donors' samples. The CDR3 is CASSQDEGMADIQYF. In nucleotides, the CDR3 is TGTGCCAGCAGCCAAGATGAGGGGATGGCGGACATTCAGTACTTC.